The clone carrying this T cell receptor (beta chain) has just one count. The sample originates from a study of blood T cell repertoires in COVID-19. There are 14 residues in the CDR3. Trimming pared 3 bases from V and 5 bases from J, leaving 13 bases between. CDR1 and CDR2 from the germline V gene are SNHLY and FYNNEI. Assay: immunoSEQ multiplex PCR; the TCRdb copy retains only in-frame clones and omits some. The sample shows roughly 250,000 clones, about 85% of them seen only once. The sequence was collected from a woman aged 55-69 years with active or convalescent COVID-19. The sample was peripheral blood. This sequence joins TRBV2 and TRBJ1-2; no firm D call. The CDR3: CASSDAGVGYGYTF. CDR3 in DNA: TGTGCCAGCAGTGACGCCGGGGTTGGGTATGGCTACACCTTC.